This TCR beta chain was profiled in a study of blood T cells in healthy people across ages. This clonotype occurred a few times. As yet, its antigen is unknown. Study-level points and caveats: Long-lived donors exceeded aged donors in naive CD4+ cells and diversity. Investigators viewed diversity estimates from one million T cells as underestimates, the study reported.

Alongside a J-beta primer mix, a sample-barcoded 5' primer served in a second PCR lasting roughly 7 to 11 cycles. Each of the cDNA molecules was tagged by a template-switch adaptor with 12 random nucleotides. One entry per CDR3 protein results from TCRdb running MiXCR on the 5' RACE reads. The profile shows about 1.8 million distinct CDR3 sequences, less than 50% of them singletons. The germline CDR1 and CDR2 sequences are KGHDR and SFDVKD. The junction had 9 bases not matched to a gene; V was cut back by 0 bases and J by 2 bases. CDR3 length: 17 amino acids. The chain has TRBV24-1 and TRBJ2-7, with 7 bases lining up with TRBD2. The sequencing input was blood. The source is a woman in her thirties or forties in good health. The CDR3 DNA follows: TGTGCCACCAGTGATTTGGCCCCCGGGGGGTCGACCTACGAGCAGTACTTC. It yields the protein CATSDLAPGGSTYEQYF.